This T cell receptor beta chain came from a study of cytomegalovirus exposure and HLA in healthy donors. Notes on this clone: The antigen remains unidentified.

Study-wide points: An observed cluster of highly shared sequence variants was recorded as a likely sequencing artifact.

Germline V gene sequence: CDR1 SNHLY, CDR2 FYNNEI. With 5 bases clipped from V and 5 bases from J, the junction kept 5 bases outside the gene matches. The CDR3 totals 14 residues. The primer mix had 60 Vbeta and 13 Jbeta primers. TCRdb's table, derived via immunoSEQ multiplex PCR, lists solely in-frame clones and lacks some. Its table lists roughly 78,000 clones. This TCR came from a boy younger than 18 in good health and CMV-seronegative. This sequence joins TRBV2 and TRBJ2-7, with 11 nucleotides matching TRBD1. The sample was PBMCs. The CDR3 spells CASSTGQGADEQYF. The CDR3 DNA reads as TGTGCCAGCAGTACCGGACAGGGGGCGGACGAGCAGTACTTC. The whole variable domain, remainder taken from reference TRBV2 and TRBJ2-7, is EPEVTQTPSHQVTQMGQEVILRCVPISNHLYFYWYRQILGQKVEFLVSFYNNEISEKSEIFDDQFSVERPDGSNFTLKIRSTKLEDSAMYFCASSTGQGADEQYFGPGTRLTVT.